The 32 T cell receptor beta chains below all came from one sample that was sequenced in a study of blood T cells in healthy people across ages. For the second PCR, which ran for 7 to 11 cycles, a sample-barcoded 5' primer and a J-beta primer mix were used. One entry per CDR3 protein results from TCRdb running MiXCR on the 5' RACE reads. This table holds roughly 680,000 distinct CDR3 sequences, 20% to 25% found once. Material: blood. These receptors were obtained from a man between 65 and 85 years old in good health.

The chain couples TRBV20-1 to TRBJ2-1; D not resolved. Germline assignment: CDR1 DFQATT and CDR2 SNEGSKA (reference sequence). Trimming removed 0 bases from V and 0 bases from J, with 12 bases in between. The CDR3 runs to 16 residues. The CDR3 DNA reads TGCAGTGCTAGAGATGTCCTCGGAGCCTCCTACAATGAGCAGTTCTTC. The encoded protein is CSARDVLGASYNEQFF.

The rearrangement uses TRBV4-3 and TRBJ2-7; D is uncertain. The CDR3 length is 15 residues. Germline lookup yields CDR1 LGHNA and CDR2 YSLEER. The V and J ends lost 0 bases and 5 bases respectively, with 14 bases between them. The CDR3 reads CASSQDSGSRDEQYF. In DNA form, the CDR3 reads TGCGCCAGCAGCCAAGATAGTGGAAGCAGAGACGAGCAGTACTTC.

The chain has TRBV25-1 and TRBJ2-3; 8 bases align to TRBD2. The J segment lost 1 base and the V segment lost 4 bases, leaving 13 bases of the junction unmatched. Per germline, CDR1 MGHDK and CDR2 SYGVNS. CDR3 length: 18 amino acids. In DNA form, the CDR3 reads TGTGCCAGCAGTGTTTTGGCTAGCGGGCCCTATGGCACAGATACGCAGTATTTT. Translated, it gives CASSVLASGPYGTDTQYF.

V and J are TRBV20-1 and TRBJ2-7; TRBD1 matches 9 bases. Germline V lookup: CDR1 DFQATT, CDR2 SNEGSKA (reference sequence). V trimming: 6 bases; J trimming: 2 bases; junction bases outside the gene matches: 8. This CDR3 is built from 14 residues. The CDR3 region is CSAPPDRGPYEQYF. For the CDR3, the DNA is TGCAGTGCACCCCCGGACAGGGGCCCCTACGAGCAGTACTTC.

The genes are TRBV4-1 and TRBJ2-5, with 10 bases fitting TRBD1. The J call is doubtful: the DNA matches TRBJ2-7 better. The CDR3 covers 15 residues. The germline V gene encodes CDR1 MGHRA and CDR2 YSYEKL. In DNA form, the CDR3 reads TGCGCCAGCAGCCACCCGGGACAGGGGAAGAACGAGCAGTACTTC. As protein: CASSHPGQGKNEQYF.

V gene TRBV5-1 combines with J gene TRBJ2-7, with TRBD1 matching 9 bases. The germline CDR1 and CDR2 sequences are SGHRS and YFSETQ. The CDR3 is 14 amino acids. V lost 4 bases to trimming and J lost 7 bases; unmatched junction nucleotides: 9. The CDR3 DNA is TGCGCCAGCAGCAGAGACAGGGGGGGTCGGGAGCAGTACTTC. Translated: CASSRDRGGREQYF.

V and J are TRBV30 and TRBJ2-1; TRBD2 agrees at 15 bases. Unmatched junction bases numbered 7, after V lost 6 bases and J lost 7 bases. This CDR3 is built from 15 residues. The germline V gene encodes CDR1 GTSNPN and CDR2 SVGIG (reference sequence). The CDR3 spells CACLSGTSGRNEQFF. CDR3 sequence (DNA): TGTGCCTGCCTCTCCGGGACTAGCGGGAGGAATGAGCAGTTCTTC.

CDR3 protein: CSGGARDEQFF. The CDR3 DNA reads as TGCAGCGGCGGGGCTAGGGATGAGCAGTTCTTC. This sequence joins TRBV29-1 and TRBJ2-1; perhaps TRBD2 as D (6 bases). V was clipped by 7 bases and J by 8 bases, with 12 bases between them. Germline V gives CDR1 SQVTM, CDR2 ANQGSEA. This CDR3 region has 11 residues.

Many counts were recorded for this clonotype. The V gene is TRBV3-1, the J gene TRBJ2-5; D is uncertain. Germline CDR1 and CDR2: LGHDT and YNNKEL (reference sequence). This CDR3 comprises 13 residues. V was trimmed by 5 bases and J by 9 bases, leaving 16 bases between them. The CDR3 here is CASSYKGGYSQYF. The CDR3 nucleotides are TGTGCCAGCAGCTACAAGGGCGGCTACTCCCAGTACTTC.

The chain recombines TRBV20-1 with TRBJ2-3; D is possibly TRBD1 (6 bases). The CDR3 contains 17 residues. V lost 2 bases, J lost 7 bases, and 25 bases lay in between. Germline V gene sequence: CDR1 DFQATT, CDR2 SNEGSKA (reference sequence). The CDR3 region is CSARTGNLGSGWHTQYF. The CDR3 DNA reads as TGCAGTGCTAGAACAGGGAACCTCGGGTCAGGATGGCATACGCAGTATTTT.

The chain joins TRBV3-1 to TRBJ1-1, with 8 bases fitting TRBD1. The germline CDR1 and CDR2 sequences are LGHDT and YNNKEL (reference sequence). This CDR3 has 14 residues. The V and J ends lost 4 bases and 1 base, in that order; junction bases with no gene match: 2. CDR3 region: CASSRGQENTEAFF. DNA for the CDR3: TGTGCCAGCAGCCGGGGACAGGAGAACACTGAAGCTTTCTTT. The variable domain in full, with the rest retrieved from reference TRBV3-1 and TRBJ1-1, is DTAVSQTPKYLVTQMGNDKSIKCEQNLGHDTMYWYKQDSKKFLKIMFSYNNKELIINETVPNRFSPKSPDKAHLNLHINSLELGDSAVYFCASSRGQENTEAFFGQGTRLTVV.

The gene calls are TRBV5-1 and TRBJ2-1; 10 bases map to TRBD2. Per germline, CDR1 SGHRS and CDR2 YFSETQ. CDR3 length: 12 residues. J lost 5 bases, V lost 10 bases, and 3 bases had no gene match. In nucleotides, the CDR3 is TGCGCCGTTAGCGGGAGGCACAATGAGCAGTTCTTC. It encodes CAVSGRHNEQFF.

V usage is TRBV6-7 and J usage is TRBJ1-2; no reliable D call. TRBV6-7 is reported as an ORF; its role is uncertain. The CDR3 has 13 residues. V dropped 5 bases and J dropped 8 bases, with 15 bases sitting between them. In DNA, the CDR3 is TGTGCCAGCAGTCTCCGGGAGCTGGAGGGCTACACCTTC. Encoded protein: CASSLRELEGYTF.

This clonotype has more than one count but fewer than ten. A read error may explain this, as a much larger clone is one base away. V is TRBV7-2 and J is TRBJ2-5; TRBD2 agrees at 13 bases. Germline V gene data show CDR1 as SGHTA and CDR2 as FQGNSA. The CDR3 has 20 amino acids. The CDR3 spells CAGSLGLGTSGTLYQETQYF. CDR3 nucleotide sequence: TGTGCCGGCAGCTTGGGATTAGGGACTAGCGGGACTTTATACCAAGAGACCCAGTACTTC.

This clonotype has a handful of counts. V gene TRBV6-2 or TRBV6-3 combines with J gene TRBJ2-5, with D tentatively TRBD1 (5 bases). V lost 2 bases and J lost 0, with 13 bases in between. From germline, CDR1 is MNHEY and CDR2 SVGEGT. The CDR3 spans 16 residues. DNA of the CDR3: TGTGCCAGCAGTTACAAGAGGACACCGAACCAAGAGACCCAGTACTTC. Translating it yields CASSYKRTPNQETQYF.

J is TRBJ2-3 and V is TRBV7-9, with a possible D match to TRBD2 (6 bases). CDR3 length: 15 amino acids. Per germline, CDR1 SEHNR and CDR2 FQNEAQ (reference sequence). V was trimmed by 1 base and J by 3 bases, leaving 11 bases between them. The chain's CDR3 is CASSLGRDWTDTQYF. In nucleotides, the CDR3 is TGTGCCAGCAGCTTAGGCCGGGACTGGACAGATACGCAGTATTTT.

This chain uses TRBV7-2 with TRBJ2-7; D not resolved. V gave up 7 bases and J gave up 5 bases, with 12 bases separating them. Germline loops: CDR1 SGHTA, CDR2 FQGNSA. The CDR3 loop spans 12 amino acids. The CDR3 DNA sequence: TGTGCCAGCAACGGACCGAGCCACGAGCAGTACTTC. Amino acids: CASNGPSHEQYF. The entire variable domain, with the rest obtained from reference TRBV7-2 and TRBJ2-7, is as follows: GAGVSQSPSNKVTEKGKDVELRCDPISGHTALYWYRQSLGQGLEFLIYFQGNSAPDKSGLPSDRFSAERTGGSVSTLTIQRTQQEDSAVYLCASNGPSHEQYFGPGTRLTVT.

This chain joins TRBV29-1 and TRBJ2-3; 13 nucleotides line up with TRBD2. CDR3 length equals 17 residues. Germline assignment: CDR1 SQVTM and CDR2 ANQGSEA. Germline trimming cut 4 bases from V and 2 bases from J; bases unmatched to any gene: 9. The CDR3 DNA follows: TGCAGCGTTGGGACTAGCGGGAGAGTGGGCCTCACAGATACGCAGTATTTT. Its protein product is CSVGTSGRVGLTDTQYF.

This clonotype came up a few times. The junction departs from the called germline gene at one end, perhaps through a read error. This chain connects TRBV28 to TRBJ2-5; no definite D call. Germline V gene data show CDR1 as MDHEN and CDR2 as SYDVKM. This CDR3 spans 14 amino acids. The CDR3 reads CASTTLNLQETRYF. The CDR3 coding sequence is TGTGCCAGCACCACTCTCAACCTTCAAGAGACCCGGTACTTC.

This chain uses TRBV29-1 with TRBJ2-5, with TRBD1 matching over 7 bases. CDR1 is SQVTM, CDR2 ANQGSEA, per germline. Unmatched junction bases numbered 9, after V lost 7 bases and J lost 4 bases. There are 13 residues in the CDR3. CDR3 nucleotide sequence: TGCAGCGCCGGACTGACAGGGCGAGAGACCCAGTACTTC. Translated, it gives CSAGLTGRETQYF.

This clonotype came up a few times. This chain joins TRBV20-1 and TRBJ2-5; the match to TRBD1 covers 9 bases. The closer fit of TRBJ2-7 to the DNA end suggests the J call may be wrong. This CDR3 contains 14 residues. Germline V gene data show CDR1 as DFQATT and CDR2 as SNEGSKA (reference sequence). CDR3 loop: CSASGDRVTYEQYF. Written as DNA, the CDR3 is TGCAGTGCTAGCGGGGACAGGGTTACCTACGAGCAGTACTTC.

The gene calls are TRBV4-1 and TRBJ1-3; D gene uncertain. The germline V gene has CDR1 MGHRA and CDR2 YSYEKL. This CDR3 is 13 amino acids long. With 2 bases removed from V and 7 bases from J, the gap between germline ends came to 9 bases. The CDR3 reads CASSQSLGNTIYF. The CDR3 DNA reads as TGCGCCAGCAGCCAATCCCTTGGGAACACCATATATTTT.

This clonotype has more than one count but fewer than ten. This chain uses TRBV10-3 with TRBJ2-2; maybe TRBD1 (6 bases). The CDR3 has 11 residues. Trimming left V 10 bases short and J 5 bases short, with 8 bases between. Germline values: CDR1 ENHRY, CDR2 SYGVKD. CDR3: CATRGTGELFF. Written as DNA, the CDR3 is TGTGCCACCAGGGGAACCGGGGAGCTGTTTTTT.

In this sample, this clonotype turned up a few times. The chain uses TRBV2 and TRBJ1-1, with D possibly matching TRBD1 (5 bases). CDR1 SNHLY and CDR2 FYNNEI come from the germline V gene. This CDR3 has 14 amino acids. V was pared by 5 bases and J by 4 bases, with 14 bases between. The CDR3 reads CASSTGGLSTEAFF. In nucleotides, the CDR3 is TGTGCCAGCAGTACGGGGGGGTTGAGCACTGAAGCTTTCTTT.

This clonotype turned up a few times. The chain combines TRBV9 with TRBJ2-5; 8 bases agree with TRBD1. The V and J ends lost 3 bases and 5 bases, in that order; junction bases with no gene match: 12. The CDR3 has 16 residues. Germline CDR1 SGDLS, CDR2 YYNGEE. The CDR3 protein is CASSGNGQGYEETQYF. CDR3 nucleotide sequence: TGTGCCAGCAGCGGGAACGGACAGGGCTATGAGGAGACCCAGTACTTC.

This chain joins TRBV11-2 and TRBJ1-2; 7 bases map to TRBD1. With V trimmed by 2 bases and J by 3 bases, 3 bases remained unmatched. The CDR3 spans 14 residues. CDR1 is SGHAT and CDR2 is FQNNGV in the germline V gene. The CDR3 coding sequence is TGTGCCAGCAGCTTATCAACAGGGGACTATGGCTACACCTTC. Its protein is CASSLSTGDYGYTF.

This chain links TRBV5-1 with TRBJ2-1, with D perhaps TRBD2 (6 bases). With 0 bases removed from V and 7 bases from J, the gap between germline ends came to 11 bases. Germline CDR1 reads SGHRS; CDR2 reads YFSETQ. The CDR3 has 14 amino acids. The CDR3 loop is CASSLALAANEQFF. CDR3 DNA: TGCGCCAGCAGCTTGGCCTTAGCGGCAAATGAGCAGTTCTTC.

The chain employs TRBV12-3 or TRBV12-4 and TRBJ1-3; D may be TRBD1 (6 bases). V was cut by 5 bases and J by 5 bases, with 22 bases left in between. CDR3 length: 17 amino acids. The CDR3 DNA sequence: TGTGCCAGCAGTCTTGAAGGTCCGGGGGCCTTGAGAAACACCATATATTTT. It yields the protein CASSLEGPGALRNTIYF.

This clonotype has a handful of counts. The V and J genes are TRBV12-3 or TRBV12-4 and TRBJ2-1, with 13 positions matching TRBD2. V was clipped by 3 bases and J by 12 bases; unmatched bases: 8. The CDR3 has 15 residues. CDR3 sequence reads: CASSFGSLAGGSQFF. The CDR3 DNA follows: TGTGCCAGCAGTTTCGGGTCACTAGCGGGAGGGTCGCAGTTCTTC.

The V and J genes are TRBV7-6 and TRBJ2-5; possible D gene TRBD2, 6 bases. The DNA end lines up better with TRBJ2-1; the J call may be wrong. Looked up from germline, CDR1 is SGHVS and CDR2 is FNYEAQ. This CDR3 contains 13 residues. In nucleotides, the CDR3 is TGTGCCAGCAGCCGATCCGGGGGCAATGAGCAGTTCTTC. Amino acid sequence: CASSRSGGNEQFF.

This clonotype appeared a few times. The chain carries TRBV5-1 and TRBJ2-7; 8 bases are shared with TRBD1. Germline loops: CDR1 SGHRS, CDR2 YFSETQ. The CDR3 extends over 15 amino acids. J was trimmed by 1 base and V by 0 bases; bases with no gene match: 3. The DNA for the CDR3 is TGCGCCAGCAGCTTGGTGACAGGGGTTTCCTACGAGCAGTACTTC. It encodes CASSLVTGVSYEQYF.

This clonotype has a handful of counts. The chain is built from TRBV18 and TRBJ2-5; 9 nucleotides align to TRBD1. The J call may be incorrect, as the DNA end agrees better with TRBJ2-1. The CDR3 length is 15 residues. Germline CDR1 KGHSH, CDR2 LQKENI. The CDR3 protein is CASSPYRGRSDEQFF. CDR3 nucleotides: TGTGCCAGCTCACCTTACAGGGGGCGCTCAGATGAGCAGTTCTTC.